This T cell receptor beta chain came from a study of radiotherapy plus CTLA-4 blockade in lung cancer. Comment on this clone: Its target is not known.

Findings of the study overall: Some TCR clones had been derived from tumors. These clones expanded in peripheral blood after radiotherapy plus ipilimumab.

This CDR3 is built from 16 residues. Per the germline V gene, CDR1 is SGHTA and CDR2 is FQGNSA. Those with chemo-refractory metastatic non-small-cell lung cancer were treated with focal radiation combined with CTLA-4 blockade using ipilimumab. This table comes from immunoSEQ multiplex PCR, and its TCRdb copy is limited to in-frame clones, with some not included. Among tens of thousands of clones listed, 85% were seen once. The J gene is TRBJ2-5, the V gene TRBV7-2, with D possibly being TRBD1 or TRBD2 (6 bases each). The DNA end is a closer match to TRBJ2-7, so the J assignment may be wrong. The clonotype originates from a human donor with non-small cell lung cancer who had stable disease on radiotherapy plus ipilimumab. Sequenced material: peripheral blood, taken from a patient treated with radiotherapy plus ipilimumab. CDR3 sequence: CASSDKGGGGSYEQYF. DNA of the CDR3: TGTGCCAGCAGCGATAAAGGTGGAGGGGGCTCCTACGAGCAGTACTTC.